This T cell receptor (beta chain) was observed in a study of T cells in Graves' hyperthyroidism and ophthalmopathy. Per the germline V gene, CDR1 is MDHEN and CDR2 is SYDVKM. The length of the CDR3 is 17 residues. The trim removed 5 bases at V and 6 bases at J, leaving 13 bases unmatched. Amplified TCR beta CDR3 regions derived from RNA transcripts. TCR CDR3 regions were first amplified by RT-PCR with HTBI primers. TCRdb redid the calling of the multiplex PCR reads with MiXCR, one entry per CDR3 protein. There are some 570,000 distinct CDR3 sequences in the sample; about 15% occur only once, and 15% to 20% lies in the top ten. The authors took PBMCs from about 9.5 ml fresh peripheral blood. This clonotype was observed at least ten times.

The V gene is TRBV28, the J gene TRBJ1-5, with 10 nucleotides matching TRBD1. Sequenced: blood. The TCR was taken from a woman younger than 30 with Graves' ophthalmopathy. The CDR3 bases are TGTGCCAGCAGTCCCGGGACAGGGGAGTGGTTGGTTCAGCCCCAGCATTTT. Amino acid sequence: CASSPGTGEWLVQPQHF. The full variable domain, in which reference TRBV28 and TRBJ1-5 provide the parts outside the CDR3, is DVKVTQSSRYLVKRTGEKVFLECVQDMDHENMFWYRQDPGLGLRLIYFSYDVKMKEKGDIPEGYSVSREKKERFSLILESASTNQTSMYLCASSPGTGEWLVQPQHFGDGTRLSIL.